What follows are 28 T cell receptor beta chains derived from one specimen sequenced in a study of cytotoxic CD8 clonotypes in ibrutinib-treated CLL. Generated by immunoSEQ multiplex PCR, the TCRdb table keeps only in-frame clones and is missing some. The sample has 70,000 to 80,000 clones, approximately 80% seen once. Here the sequenced sample was PBMCs, taken at disease progression, from a patient treated with ibrutinib. The receptors originated from a human donor with chronic lymphocytic leukemia.

This clone was recorded a few times. V usage is TRBV7-9 and J usage is TRBJ1-3, with D hard to call. CDR1 is SEHNR and CDR2 is FQNEAQ in the germline V gene (reference sequence). The CDR3 loop spans 16 amino acids. Trimming removed 2 bases from V and 0 bases from J, with 11 bases in between. Here the CDR3 reads CASSLWVGYSGNTIYF. The CDR3 DNA is TGTGCCAGCAGCTTATGGGTCGGATACTCTGGAAACACCATATATTTT.

The chain links TRBV18 to TRBJ2-7; D perhaps matches TRBD2 (6 bases). The CDR3 consists of 18 residues. CDR1 KGHSH and CDR2 LQKENI come from the germline V gene. Trimming stripped 6 bases from V and 4 bases from J, with 28 bases between. The CDR3 region is CASSPALLGRDAGYEQYF. CDR3 DNA: TGTGCCAGCTCCCCCGCCCTCCTGGGGCGGGACGCGGGGTACGAGCAGTACTTC. Looking up the rest from reference TRBV18 and TRBJ2-7 gives the full variable domain: NAGVMQNPRHLVRRRGQEARLRCSPMKGHSHVYWYRQLPEEGLKFMVYLQKENIIDESGMPKERFSAEFPKEGPSILRIQQVVRGDSAAYFCASSPALLGRDAGYEQYFGPGTRLTVT.

The CDR3 sequence: CASSSFGGVEKLFF. The CDR3, as DNA: TGTGCCAGCAGCTCGTTTGGTGGGGTTGAAAAACTGTTTTTT. The rearrangement joins TRBV7-9 to TRBJ1-4; D ambiguous. There are 14 residues in the CDR3. V shed 4 bases and J shed 7 bases, with 13 bases lying between them. Germline V lookup: CDR1 SEHNR, CDR2 FQNEAQ (reference sequence).

The chain has TRBV6-5 and TRBJ2-7; D is tentatively TRBD1 or TRBD2 (5 bases each). Germline assignment: CDR1 MNHEY and CDR2 SVGAGI. This CDR3 is 14 amino acids long. V was pared by 9 bases and J by 7 bases, with 22 bases between. CDR3 sequence reads: CASATGTLFNEQYF. The CDR3 bases are TGTGCCAGTGCGACCGGGACCCTGTTTAATGAGCAGTACTTC.

This chain joins TRBV10-1 and TRBJ2-1; D not resolved. With 2 bases removed from V and 7 bases from J, the gap between germline ends came to 15 bases. Germline values: CDR1 WNHNN, CDR2 SYGVQD (reference sequence). The CDR3 length is 15 residues. CDR3 amino acids: CASSEGERPVNEQFF. The CDR3 DNA reads TGCGCCAGCAGTGAGGGCGAAAGGCCCGTGAATGAGCAGTTCTTC.

This clone came up a few times. The J gene is TRBJ2-2, the V gene TRBV7-9, with a weak D call TRBD1 (5 bases). The CDR3 length is 12 residues. Germline V gives CDR1 SEHNR, CDR2 FQNEAQ (reference sequence). Deletions cut 5 bases from V and 7 bases from J, with 8 bases between. The DNA for the CDR3 is TGTGCCAGCAGCAACCAGGGCGGGGAGCTGTTTTTT. It translates to CASSNQGGELFF.

This chain joins TRBV2 and TRBJ2-7, with D possibly matching TRBD2 (5 bases). The V gene's germline CDR1 is SNHLY and CDR2 FYNNEI. V was trimmed by 5 bases and J by 0 bases, leaving 8 bases between them. The CDR3 consists of 13 residues. The CDR3 protein is CASSSGNSYEQYF. The CDR3 nucleotides read TGTGCCAGCAGTAGCGGTAACTCCTACGAGCAGTACTTC.

This clone has only a few counts. The J gene is TRBJ2-5, the V gene TRBV30; TRBD2 matches at 9 bases. The germline V gene has CDR1 GTSNPN and CDR2 SVGIG (reference sequence). This CDR3 is 16 amino acids long. With 0 bases clipped from V and 1 base from J, the junction kept 6 bases outside the gene matches. CDR3 sequence (DNA): TGTGCCTGGAGTGTCAGCGGGGGGCCCTCCCAAGAGACCCAGTACTTC. It yields the protein CAWSVSGGPSQETQYF.

This clone has more than one count but fewer than ten. The V call is TRBV5-1, the J call TRBJ2-5; no firm D call. V lost 2 bases and J lost 2, with 10 bases in between. This CDR3 is 14 amino acids long. The germline V gene has CDR1 SGHRS and CDR2 YFSETQ. CDR3 nucleotide sequence: TGCGCCAGCAGCTTATGGCGTACGCAAGAGACCCAGTACTTC. Protein product: CASSLWRTQETQYF.

V gene TRBV5-1 combines with J gene TRBJ2-2, with D tentatively TRBD1 (5 bases). The length of the CDR3 is 15 residues. With 0 bases removed from V and 6 bases from J, the gap between germline ends came to 12 bases. Germline-derived CDR1 and CDR2 are SGHRS and YFSETQ. The CDR3 nucleotides read TGCGCCAGCAGCTTGGTGGCAGGGAATGCCGGGGAGCTGTTTTTT. It encodes CASSLVAGNAGELFF.

The chain carries TRBV18 and TRBJ2-7, with TRBD1 matching 10 bases. V was pared by 6 bases and J by 6 bases, with 17 bases of the junction left unmatched. Per the germline V gene, CDR1 is KGHSH and CDR2 is LQKENI. This CDR3 has 17 residues. CDR3 in DNA: TGTGCCAGCTCCCTTGGGACTCCGGGACAGGGGAAGAGCGAGCAGTACTTC. It specifies CASSLGTPGQGKSEQYF. Full variable domain (missing parts from reference TRBV18 and TRBJ2-7): NAGVMQNPRHLVRRRGQEARLRCSPMKGHSHVYWYRQLPEEGLKFMVYLQKENIIDESGMPKERFSAEFPKEGPSILRIQQVVRGDSAAYFCASSLGTPGQGKSEQYFGPGTRLTVT.

The chain employs TRBV30 and TRBJ1-1; D may be TRBD1 (6 bases). CDR3 length: 13 amino acids. Germline V gene data show CDR1 as GTSNPN and CDR2 as SVGIG (reference sequence). With 4 bases removed from V and 7 bases from J, the gap between germline ends came to 16 bases. The CDR3 DNA sequence: TGTGCCTGGAACGTTGGGGGCAGTATTGAAGCTTTCTTT. It codes for CAWNVGGSIEAFF.

The sample holds a few counts of this clone. The chain combines TRBV19 with TRBJ1-1, with D unclear. The germline V and J ends were trimmed by 3 bases and 1 base, with 12 bases remaining between them. CDR3 length: 15 amino acids. Germline CDR1 and CDR2: LNHDA and SQIVND (reference sequence). The CDR3 reads CASSIVDGRNTEAFF. In DNA, the CDR3 is TGTGCCAGTAGTATCGTCGACGGTAGGAACACTGAAGCTTTCTTT.

The chain is built from TRBV18 and TRBJ1-1, with a tentative D call TRBD1 (6 bases). The CDR3 sequence is 14 residues long. Trimming stripped 2 bases from V and 5 bases from J, with 12 bases between. Germline V CDR1 and CDR2: KGHSH, LQKENI. Written as DNA, the CDR3 is TGTGCCAGCTCACCAAACAGGGACGGGACTGAAGCTTTCTTT. Protein: CASSPNRDGTEAFF. Using reference TRBV18 and TRBJ1-1 for the parts outside the CDR3, the full variable domain is NAGVMQNPRHLVRRRGQEARLRCSPMKGHSHVYWYRQLPEEGLKFMVYLQKENIIDESGMPKERFSAEFPKEGPSILRIQQVVRGDSAAYFCASSPNRDGTEAFFGQGTRLTVV.

This clone has more than one count but fewer than ten. The chain uses TRBV5-4 and TRBJ1-1; D is unclear. Germline V gene sequence: CDR1 SGHNT, CDR2 YYREEE (reference sequence). The CDR3 loop spans 12 amino acids. V lost 0 bases, J lost 12 bases, and 12 bases lay in between. The CDR3 bases are TGTGCCAGCAGCTTGGACCAGGAAGGGTCTTTCTTT. Translating gives CASSLDQEGSFF.

This chain connects TRBV30 to TRBJ2-7; 9 bases map to TRBD2. The germline gives CDR1 GTSNPN, CDR2 SVGIG (reference sequence). V lost 3 bases to trimming and J lost 3 bases; unmatched junction nucleotides: 6. CDR3 size: 14 residues. Here the CDR3 DNA reads TGTGCCTGGAGGGATTGGCGGGAGGGCTACGAGCAGTACTTC. This translates into CAWRDWREGYEQYF.

The chain uses TRBV7-9 and TRBJ1-1, with 9 bases fitting TRBD1. From germline, CDR1 is SEHNR and CDR2 FQNEAQ (reference sequence). The CDR3 extends over 13 amino acids. The J segment lost 5 bases and the V segment lost 5 bases, leaving 3 bases of the junction unmatched. The chain's CDR3 is CASSQDRGTEAFF. The CDR3 DNA sequence: TGTGCCAGCAGCCAGGACAGGGGAACTGAAGCTTTCTTT.

V usage is TRBV30 and J usage is TRBJ2-1; D remains ambiguous. CDR1 and CDR2 (germline): GTSNPN, SVGIG (reference sequence). V lost 6 bases, J lost 1 base, and 4 bases lay in between. The CDR3 is made up of 11 amino acids. The DNA for the CDR3 is TGTGCCTGCGGTTCCTACAATGAGCAGTTCTTC. This sequence encodes CACGSYNEQFF.

V is TRBV18 and J is TRBJ1-5; 9 positions agree with TRBD1. Germline assignment: CDR1 KGHSH and CDR2 LQKENI. The ends lost 0 bases at V and 6 bases at J; junction bases unmatched: 3. This CDR3 has 15 residues. This CDR3 reads CASSPPGTGRQPQHF. CDR3 bases: TGTGCCAGCTCACCACCCGGGACAGGGCGTCAGCCCCAGCATTTT.

The DNA for the CDR3 is TGTGCCAGCAGCCAAGATGGGGGCAGGATTAACTATGGCTACACCTTC. Translating it yields CASSQDGGRINYGYTF. The chain couples TRBV4-2 to TRBJ1-2; maybe TRBD1 (6 bases). CDR1 and CDR2 (germline): LGHNA, YNFKEQ. This CDR3 has 16 residues. V shed 0 bases and J shed 1 base, with 12 bases lying between them.

This clone was recorded only once. This chain links TRBV11-2 with TRBJ2-7, with 8 bases lining up with TRBD1. The CDR3 spans 14 residues. Germline CDR1 is SGHAT and CDR2 is FQNNGV. V was clipped by 5 bases and J by 3 bases; unmatched bases: 6. CDR3 sequence reads: CASSPGTGFYEQYF. CDR3 DNA sequence: TGTGCCAGCAGCCCCGGGACAGGTTTCTACGAGCAGTACTTC.

The gene calls are TRBV7-8 and TRBJ2-7; 14 nucleotides match TRBD2. Looked up from germline, CDR1 is SGHVS and CDR2 is FQNEAQ. V lost 5 bases and J lost 4; bases outside the gene matches: 7. The CDR3 loop spans 16 amino acids. CDR3 coding DNA: TGTGCCAGCAGCCCGACTAGCGGGGGGGCCTCGTACGAGCAGTACTTC. Encoded protein: CASSPTSGGASYEQYF.

This chain joins TRBV19 and TRBJ1-5; D remains ambiguous. The CDR3 sequence is 16 residues long. Germline V gives CDR1 LNHDA, CDR2 SQIVND (reference sequence). V shed 5 bases and J shed 0 bases, with 14 bases lying between them. The CDR3 loop is CASSRGKSYSNQPQHF. The CDR3 DNA is TGTGCCAGTAGTCGAGGGAAGAGTTATAGCAATCAGCCCCAGCATTTT.

The chain has TRBV27 and TRBJ1-5; TRBD1 matches 12 bases. There are 17 residues in the CDR3. The germline gives CDR1 MNHEY, CDR2 SMNVEV (reference sequence). V was clipped by 3 bases and J by 0 bases; unmatched bases: 3. In nucleotides, the CDR3 is TGTGCCAGCAGTTTGGGACAGGGGGCGGTTAGCAATCAGCCCCAGCATTTT. This sequence encodes CASSLGQGAVSNQPQHF.

The rearrangement joins TRBV4-1 to TRBJ1-4, with D uncertain. This CDR3 spans 14 amino acids. V was pared by 1 base and J by 8 bases, with 11 bases between. CDR1 MGHRA and CDR2 YSYEKL come from the germline V gene. The CDR3 spells CASSQGPSPEKLFF. For the CDR3, the DNA is TGCGCCAGCAGCCAAGGACCTAGTCCCGAAAAACTGTTTTTT.

The rearrangement links TRBV6-5 to TRBJ2-1; 10 bases agree with TRBD2. This CDR3 region has 15 residues. Per germline, CDR1 MNHEY and CDR2 SVGAGI. V lost 7 bases, J lost 4 bases, and 7 bases stayed unmatched. The CDR3 spells CASKLAGGSYNEQFF. The CDR3 DNA sequence: TGTGCCAGCAAGTTAGCGGGAGGTAGTTACAATGAGCAGTTCTTC.

The chain couples TRBV23-1 to TRBJ1-1; maybe TRBD1 (6 bases). TRBV23-1 is labeled an ORF, and its function is uncertain. V shed 4 bases and J shed 5 bases, with 11 bases lying between them. The CDR3 length is 13 residues. In DNA, the CDR3 is TGCGCCAGCAGTCTCCAGGGGAAGACTGAAGCTTTCTTT. Its protein product is CASSLQGKTEAFF.

This sequence joins TRBV18 and TRBJ2-7, with D possibly TRBD1 on 5 matching bases. Per the germline V gene, CDR1 is KGHSH and CDR2 is LQKENI. The ends were cut back, 4 bases at V and 1 base at J, with 17 bases in the middle. The CDR3 loop spans 16 amino acids. The CDR3 sequence is CASSLLPGYSSYEQYF. In DNA, the CDR3 is TGTGCCAGCTCACTACTACCAGGGTACAGTTCCTACGAGCAGTACTTC. The variable domain in full, completed from reference TRBV18 and TRBJ2-7, reads NAGVMQNPRHLVRRRGQEARLRCSPMKGHSHVYWYRQLPEEGLKFMVYLQKENIIDESGMPKERFSAEFPKEGPSILRIQQVVRGDSAAYFCASSLLPGYSSYEQYFGPGTRLTVT.